This T cell receptor (beta chain) comes out of a study of T cells of healthy individuals (dated by TCRdb to about 2018). This clonotype was seen repeatedly, ten times or more. Its specific antigen is unknown. The input lacks base qualities; no much larger clone sits a single base away. Trimming costs V 1 base and J 3 bases, and their ends lie 13 bases apart. Based on the germline V gene, the CDR1 and CDR2 sequences are MDHEN and SYDVKM. Its CDR3 holds 15 amino acids, cysteine through phenylalanine. Only the CDR3 DNA is retained, 45 bases long and in frame from the first base. The library was produced with 5' RACE. These reads were obtained on an Illumina MiSeq. TCRdb reanalyzed the raw reads on its own, using fastp at Q25 for trimming and MiXCR for clone calling, and kept in-frame beta chains. Entries that share a CDR3 protein sequence are merged under the most common genes and DNA. The sample contains roughly 76,000 distinct CDR3 sequences, about 4.8% of them found a single time. Together, the top ten hold 7.5% to 8% of the sample.

The chain is encoded by TRBV28 joined to TRBJ2-7; the D gene identity is not certain. This clonotype was obtained from a female donor in good health. The CDR3 here reads CASSLSGVHSYEQYF. The nucleotide sequence reads TGTGCCAGCAGTTTATCGGGTGTCCACAGCTACGAGCAGTACTTC.